The text below deals with one TCR beta chain. What it binds is unknown. There are 18 residues in the CDR3. After removal of 6 bases from V and 5 bases from J, the junction contained 17 bases not matched to a gene. Germline V gives CDR1 SNHLY, CDR2 FYNNEI. One entry per CDR3 protein results from TCRdb running MiXCR on the PCR reads. The sample holds just under 650,000 distinct CDR3 sequences, about 20% seen once. The data were taken from a study of molecular identifiers for immune sequencing clone quantification. Broader study findings: Jurkat TCR RNA spiked in from one cell (amid 960,000 or so naive cells) was reportedly detectable.

The TCR sequence derives from a human donor in good health. Some libraries in this study had Jurkat cell RNA spiked in. The sample consisted of naive CD8+ T cells from blood, with Jurkat cell RNA spiked in. Subset described: FACS-sorted CD8+CD4-CCR7+CD45RA+ naive T cells. The rearrangement uses TRBV2 and TRBJ2-2; 8 bases are a match to TRBD1. The CDR3 region is CASSDGGQAFLGTGELFF. The DNA for the CDR3 is TGTGCCAGCAGCGACGGGGGACAGGCCTTTTTGGGGACCGGGGAGCTGTTTTTT.